This entry is about one T cell receptor (beta chain). Its specificity is unknown. TCRdb's copy holds only in-frame clones and misses some; the assay was immunoSEQ multiplex PCR. The sample lists just under 65,000 clones; roughly 94% were seen once. This entry is derived from a study of cytomegalovirus exposure and HLA in healthy donors. Study-wide points: Subsequent analysis revealed that first-cohort TCR clusters tended to co-occur in the 120 or so validation repertoires. There were a few CMV-associated chains whose specificity for CMV antigens was confirmed in vitro. There were about 160 TCR beta chains listed as cytomegalovirus-associated.

Separation from the roughly 690-subject first cohort characterized the roughly 120-subject validation cohort, to which the donors belonged. CDR1 is KGHSH and CDR2 is LQKENI in the germline V gene. Trimming pared 0 bases from V and 1 base from J, leaving 9 bases between. The CDR3 contains 16 residues. The sample taken for sequencing was PBMCs. This sequence originates from a woman aged 18-35 years in good health and CMV-seropositive. The V and J genes are TRBV18 and TRBJ2-2, with D possibly being TRBD1 (6 bases). The CDR3 spells CASSPPGQLNTGELFF. Written as DNA, the CDR3 is TGTGCCAGCTCACCACCAGGACAGCTGAACACCGGGGAGCTGTTTTTT. The full variable domain, rest sourced from reference TRBV18 and TRBJ2-2, is NAGVMQNPRHLVRRRGQEARLRCSPMKGHSHVYWYRQLPEEGLKFMVYLQKENIIDESGMPKERFSAEFPKEGPSILRIQQVVRGDSAAYFCASSPPGQLNTGELFFGEGSRLTVL.